Sequencing of this T cell receptor beta chain was carried out in a study of blood T cell repertoires in COVID-19 (dated by TCRdb to about 2020). Background on the whole study: Samples covering the acute and convalescent phases of COVID-19 were provided by collaborators in the United States, Italy and Spain. The material from the prospective study consisted of cDNA or gDNA derived from T cells, B-cell-depleted T cells, or PBMCs. Subjects who had been exposed to COVID-19, were actively infected with it, or had recovered from it provided the deeply sampled blood TCRbeta repertoires that made up the dataset. A freely available public database, intended as a resource for researchers studying the immune response to SARS-CoV-2, is where the repertoires were released. The samples were drawn from the first 160 participants of the ongoing ImmuneRACE study and from about 1,200 subjects provided by 6 global collaborators. A de-identified subject ID, COVID-19 status, age in years and sex were almost always included in the sample metadata. Where available, HLA class I and class II types were obtained from metadata supplied by the sample provider rather than from assay-based typing.

The immunoSEQ Assay, a bias-controlled multiplex PCR, was used to amplify TCRbeta CDR3 regions from genomic DNA. The study's processing was this. The number of nucleated cells in each sample was estimated from the amplification of reference gene primers within the assay. To quantify the absolute abundance of each unique TCRbeta CDR3 rearrangement, sequence reads were collapsed and filtered. Productive Simpson clonality was computed per sample as the square root of Simpson's diversity index over productive rearrangements. Drawn from immuneACCESS, this table holds only the in-frame rearrangements with V and J called that TCRdb kept. Clones are partly lost; checked studies trace under half to an unresolved V gene and leave the rest unexplained. Clone size and the V and J calls come from that table; the DNA yielded D and trimming. Here the sample has roughly 160,000 clones; approximately 85% occur a single time. The top ten clonotypes cover 6.9% of the sample.

Overall study results and their limits: Clinical and demographic metadata were provided uncurated, with the amount varying by source and participant.

Regarding this clone: Its antigen is unknown. No per-base quality is available; no much larger clone lies one base away.

In the germline V gene (reference sequence), CDR1 corresponds to SGHNT and CDR2 to YYREEE. V is trimmed back by 4 bases and J by 7 bases, and the junction contains 10 bases that no gene match accounts for. The CDR3 starts with the cysteine, ends with the phenylalanine, and has 15 residues. This entry keeps only the CDR3 DNA: 45 bases, framed from base 1. One collaborating source in Seattle enrolled patients while the patients were actively infected and followed the patients over time throughout the course of disease. The collaborating institutions used their own protocols to collect whole blood in K2EDTA tubes. Collaborator samples were shipped for TCRbeta analysis as frozen whole blood, isolated PBMCs, or DNA extracted from either sample type.

The source material was peripheral blood. The sequence derives from a man older than 75 with COVID-19, enrolled during active disease. The rearranged segments are TRBV5-4 and TRBJ2-1; the central 8 bases match TRBD2. The CDR3 protein sequence reads: CASSGGLEPSNEQFF. The nucleotides are TGTGCCAGCAGCGGGGGACTAGAGCCTTCGAATGAGCAGTTCTTC.